Listed below are T cell receptor beta chains from one sample, sequenced in a study of control samples from healthy donors and cancer patients. Method: immunoSEQ multiplex PCR; TCRdb's copy keeps in-frame clones and lacks some. The table records around 120,000 clones, 88% of them present only once. The sample consisted of blood. All receptors derive from a man in his forties in good health. CDR3s include the opening cysteine and the closing phenylalanine or tryptophan. The D gene is left open where the match is weak. Clone size, where shown, is once, few, many, or a class for clones that have expanded.

v_gene	j_gene	abundance	d_gene	CDR3nt	CDR3aa
TRBV6-5	TRBJ1-2	.	TRBD1	TGTGCCAGCAGTTTAGGGGGCGGCTACACCTTC	CASSLGGGYTF
TRBV10-2	TRBJ1-5	.	.	TGCGCCAGCAGTGAGGGAGGGGGCAATCAGCCCCAGCATTTT	CASSEGGGNQPQHF
TRBV12-3/TRBV12-4	TRBJ2-7	.	.	TGTGCCAGCAGTTTAGCCCGGGGCGAGCAGTACTTC	CASSLARGEQYF
TRBV10-3	TRBJ1-1	.	.	TGTGCCATCAAGACCACGACGGGGAACACTGAAGCTTTCTTT	CAIKTTTGNTEAFF
TRBV7-2	TRBJ2-7	once	TRBD1	TGTGCCAGCAGCCCGGGACAGAGGGTAAGCTACGAGCAGTACTTC	CASSPGQRVSYEQYF
TRBV30	TRBJ2-7	once	.	TGTGCCTCTGCTATGGTGGGCCGGAGAGGCTACGAGCAGTACTTC	CASAMVGRRGYEQYF
TRBV18	TRBJ2-6	.	.	TGTGCCAGCTCACCACGGGCGGATGGGGCCAACGTCCTGACTTTC	CASSPRADGANVLTF
TRBV29-1	TRBJ1-2	.	.	TGCAGCGTTGGAAGAGGACAGAGCTATGGCTACACCTTC	CSVGRGQSYGYTF
TRBV12-3/TRBV12-4	TRBJ1-2	.	.	TGTGCCAGCAGTTTAGGGGGCACGGGCTACACCTTC	CASSLGGTGYTF
TRBV7-9	TRBJ1-2	few	.	TGTGCCAGCAGCCCCCGGTGGGCAGATGGCTACACCTTC	CASSPRWADGYTF
TRBV4-3	TRBJ2-1	.	.	TGCGCCAGCAGCCCAGAGCGCCAGACAAGTTACAATGAGCAGTTCTTC	CASSPERQTSYNEQFF
TRBV19	TRBJ1-6	.	TRBD1	TGTGCCAGTAGTATGGACAGGGGGCTTTCACCCCTCCACTTT	CASSMDRGLSPLHF
TRBV2	TRBJ1-5	.	.	TGTGCCAGCAGGGGGGACGGTAATAGCAATCAGCCCCAGCATTTT	CASRGDGNSNQPQHF
TRBV13	TRBJ1-2	.	TRBD1	TGTGCCAGCAGCTACGGGACAGGGGCCGCTAACTATGGCTACACCTTC	CASSYGTGAANYGYTF
TRBV6-1	TRBJ2-1	once	.	TGTGCCAGCAGTGAAGTTTTGGTGAGTTACAATGAGCAGTTCTTC	CASSEVLVSYNEQFF
TRBV2	TRBJ2-7	.	.	TGTGCCAGCAGTGAAGGTCCGGCGGACCTCTACGAGCAGTACTTC	CASSEGPADLYEQYF